Reported below is one T cell receptor beta chain. The data are from a study of blood T cell repertoires in COVID-19. Looking at the study overall: Samples of COVID-19 (acute and convalescent) were obtained from the United States, Italy and Spain. From T cells, B-cell-depleted T cells, or PBMCs came the material, which was cDNA or gDNA.

Authors' analysis steps: Reference gene primer amplification gave nucleated cell count estimates. Generated by immunoSEQ multiplex PCR, the TCRdb table keeps only in-frame clones and is missing some. The V and J calls and clone size come from that table; D and trimming were worked out from the DNA. The sample contains fewer than 200,000 clones, just under 85% of which appear only once. This CDR3 contains 14 residues. From germline, CDR1 is SGHDT and CDR2 YYEEEE. Trimming cost V 5 bases and J 6 bases; bases outside gene matches: 11. The sequence came from a man aged 40-49 years who had recovered from COVID-19. Material for sequencing was peripheral blood. The chain links TRBV5-6 to TRBJ2-7; 7 bases are shared with TRBD1. CDR3 in amino acids: CASRATGDYGEQYF. The CDR3 region has the DNA TGTGCCAGCAGGGCCACAGGGGATTATGGCGAGCAGTACTTC.